A selection of T cell receptor beta chains follows, all from one sample in a study of Graves' ophthalmopathy and Graves' hyperthyroidism. TCRdb analysed the multiplex PCR reads with MiXCR anew, one entry per CDR3 protein. The sample records 600,000 to 650,000 distinct CDR3 sequences, about 24% being singletons. The sequenced sample consisted of peripheral blood. All receptors come from a woman aged 18-29 years with stable Graves' hyperthyroidism. Some clones in this sample may be carry-over from other donors' samples. Each CDR3 is given with its conserved first and last residue. The D gene is left open where the match is weak. Not every row has a clone size; where given, it reads once, few, many or a size class.

size: few
V: TRBV6-1
D: -
J: TRBJ1-2
CDR3: CASSEGATAIYGYTF
DNA: TGTGCCAGCAGTGAAGGCGCGACAGCAATCTATGGCTACACCTTC

size: -
V: TRBV27
D: -
J: TRBJ1-5
CDR3: CASSRQRWDQPQHF
DNA: TGTGCCAGCAGTAGACAGCGTTGGGATCAGCCCCAGCATTTT

size: many
V: TRBV5-1
D: TRBD2
J: TRBJ2-7
CDR3: CASSSGLEPYEQYF
DNA: TGCGCCAGCAGCTCAGGACTAGAACCCTACGAGCAGTACTTC

size: -
V: TRBV24-1
D: -
J: TRBJ1-2
CDR3: CATSDPGQRFEVYTF
DNA: TGTGCCACCAGTGACCCAGGACAGCGGTTCGAGGTCTACACCTTC

size: -
V: TRBV19
D: -
J: TRBJ2-7
CDR3: CASSIGASYEQYF
DNA: TGTGCCAGTAGTATCGGAGCTTCCTACGAGCAGTACTTC

size: -
V: TRBV7-8
D: -
J: TRBJ2-7
CDR3: CASSSRDTSSYEQYF
DNA: TGTGCCAGCAGCTCCCGGGACACTTCCTCCTACGAGCAGTACTTC

size: once
V: TRBV6-2/TRBV6-3
D: -
J: TRBJ1-1
CDR3: CASKTGGPGTEAFF
DNA: TGTGCCAGCAAGACGGGGGGGCCGGGCACTGAAGCTTTCTTT

size: -
V: TRBV20-1
D: -
J: TRBJ2-5
CDR3: CSADDSQETQYF
DNA: TGCAGTGCTGACGACTCGCAAGAGACCCAGTACTTC

size: few
V: TRBV27
D: -
J: TRBJ2-7
CDR3: CASSLKASTLSIKGEQYF
DNA: TGTGCCAGCAGTTTAAAGGCCTCAACTCTTAGCATCAAGGGCGAGCAGTACTTC

size: -
V: TRBV13
D: TRBD1
J: TRBJ2-7
CDR3: CASSTRLQGDSYEQYF
DNA: TGTGCCAGCAGCACTAGGCTACAGGGGGATTCCTACGAGCAGTACTTC

size: -
V: TRBV30
D: TRBD2
J: TRBJ2-3
CDR3: CAWSQRGAYTDTQYF
DNA: TGTGCCTGGAGCCAGCGGGGGGCCTACACAGATACGCAGTATTTT

size: -
V: TRBV6-1
D: -
J: TRBJ1-5
CDR3: CASSESWGEDQPQHF
DNA: TGTGCCAGCAGTGAGAGTTGGGGTGAGGATCAGCCCCAGCATTTT

size: many
V: TRBV6-5
D: -
J: TRBJ1-2
CDR3: CASTEAGYDGYTF
DNA: TGTGCCAGCACCGAGGCAGGGTATGATGGCTACACCTTC

size: many
V: TRBV5-1
D: -
J: TRBJ2-7
CDR3: CASSLGGTVAYEQYF
DNA: TGCGCCAGCAGCTTGGGGGGGACGGTAGCCTACGAGCAGTACTTC

size: few
V: TRBV18
D: -
J: TRBJ1-1
CDR3: CASSPDSITEAFF
DNA: TGTGCCAGCTCACCGGACAGCATAACTGAAGCTTTCTTT

size: many
V: TRBV12-5
D: -
J: TRBJ1-2
CDR3: CASGLGSWDINYGYTF
DNA: TGTGCTAGTGGTTTGGGATCCTGGGACATTAACTATGGCTACACCTTC

size: many
V: TRBV6-1
D: -
J: TRBJ2-7
CDR3: CATAHTPREQYF
DNA: TGTGCCACAGCCCACACCCCCAGGGAGCAGTACTTC

size: many
V: TRBV12-3/TRBV12-4
D: -
J: TRBJ1-5
CDR3: CASSLGTDQPQHF
DNA: TGTGCCAGCAGTTTAGGGACAGATCAGCCCCAGCATTTT

size: -
V: TRBV6-2/TRBV6-3
D: -
J: TRBJ1-5
CDR3: CASSRDGLNQPQHF
DNA: TGTGCCAGCAGTCGGGACGGTCTTAATCAGCCCCAGCATTTT

size: many
V: TRBV20-1
D: TRBD2
J: TRBJ2-7
CDR3: CSATPGLAANSYEQYF
DNA: TGCAGTGCCACGCCGGGACTAGCGGCTAACTCCTACGAGCAGTACTTC

size: many
V: TRBV28
D: -
J: TRBJ2-7
CDR3: CASSFTVTRYEQYF
DNA: TGTGCCAGCAGTTTCACAGTGACTCGCTACGAGCAGTACTTC

size: many
V: TRBV19
D: -
J: TRBJ1-1
CDR3: CASSPLGLRAFF
DNA: TGTGCCAGTAGCCCCTTGGGATTGCGGGCTTTCTTT

size: -
V: TRBV6-1
D: -
J: TRBJ2-7
CDR3: CASSENSGSSYEQYF
DNA: TGTGCCAGCAGTGAAAATAGCGGTAGCTCCTACGAGCAGTACTTC

size: many
V: TRBV6-1
D: -
J: TRBJ2-7
CDR3: CASSDVGSSYEQYF
DNA: TGTGCCAGCAGTGACGTCGGAAGCTCCTACGAGCAGTACTTC

size: many
V: TRBV6-5
D: -
J: TRBJ1-1
CDR3: CASSSDGLTTEAFF
DNA: TGTGCCAGCAGCTCCGACGGACTGACGACTGAAGCTTTCTTT

size: -
V: TRBV4-1
D: TRBD1
J: TRBJ1-2
CDR3: CASSPQRDSNAYGYTF
DNA: TGCGCCAGCAGCCCTCAGAGGGACAGCAATGCGTATGGCTACACCTTC